The clone carrying this T cell receptor (beta chain) was picked up a small number of times. Its specificity is not known. TCRdb passed the 5' RACE reads through MiXCR, listing each CDR3 protein once. The table shows 450,000 to 550,000 distinct CDR3 sequences, with less than 6% occurring only once. The data stem from a study of CD8 T cells in ankylosing spondylitis. The germline V gene has CDR1 SGHRS and CDR2 YFSETQ. This CDR3 region has 13 residues. The V end lost 4 bases, the J end lost 5 bases, and 12 bases lay between the germline ends. Study findings and constraints: There was a TCR beta motif, made of fewer than 10 highly homologous variants, that appeared characteristic of ankylosing spondylitis blood.

V and J are TRBV5-1 and TRBJ2-5; weak D call: TRBD1 (6 bases). The clonotype was recovered from a male donor with ankylosing spondylitis. Material for sequencing was blood, either unsorted or a sorted T cell fraction (not recorded which). CDR3 coding DNA: TGCGCCAGCAGCCGGACAGATATGGAGACCCAGTACTTC. Its translation is CASSRTDMETQYF.